Sequencing of this T cell receptor (beta chain) was carried out in a study of shared clonotypes between healthy human individuals. Naive CD8 isolation took CD45RO-negative cells positively selected for CCR7 and excluded terminally differentiated effector memory CD45RA+ cells. The CDR3 extends over 14 amino acids. Germline V gives CDR1 MNHEY, CDR2 SMNVEV (reference sequence). V lost 5 bases and J 2 bases, leaving 11 bases between the germline ends. Assay used: immunoSEQ multiplex PCR; TCRdb lists only in-frame clones, some missing. The sample yields around 1,900,000 clones, just under 95% seen once. The chain links TRBV27 to TRBJ2-3; D is uncertain. The source material was naive CD8+ T cells from PBMCs. The receptor was isolated from a man between 18 and 35 years old in good health. Some clones in this sample may be carry-over from other donors' samples. The CDR3: CASSHATNTDTQYF. The DNA for the CDR3 is TGTGCCAGCAGTCACGCCACTAACACAGATACGCAGTATTTT.